A selection of T cell receptor beta chains follows, all from one sample in a study of blood T cells in healthy people across ages. From the 5' RACE reads, TCRdb called clonotypes with MiXCR, one entry per CDR3 protein. The sample gives about 1.1 million distinct CDR3 sequences, around two fifths of which show up once; about an eighth is in the top ten. The source material was blood. The origin of the receptors is a man aged 18 to 29 in good health. Both conserved end residues are part of each CDR3.

v_gene	j_gene	CDR3aa
TRBV6-5	TRBJ1-2	CASSYTVAYGYTF
TRBV6-5	TRBJ1-6	CASTVTGGKENSPLHF
TRBV27	TRBJ1-5	CASSLYRDPNQPQHF
TRBV20-1	TRBJ1-1	CSARDWAFF
TRBV20-1	TRBJ2-7	CSASGTGNTYEQYF
TRBV19	TRBJ2-3	CASSIRANTDTQYF
TRBV7-6	TRBJ2-3	CASSSSRDGDTQYF
TRBV12-3/TRBV12-4	TRBJ1-6	CASGISGPYNSPLHF
TRBV20-1	TRBJ1-1	CSARSGTGDSGTEAFF
TRBV7-9	TRBJ2-5	CASTKEGGFQETQYF
TRBV4-1	TRBJ1-6	CASSQGGVGNRESYNSPLHF
TRBV6-6	TRBJ2-1	CASSRGQGNLDEQFF
TRBV2	TRBJ1-2	CASSDQTGNYGYTF
TRBV12-3/TRBV12-4	TRBJ2-5	CASTPAGGHQETQYF
TRBV2	TRBJ2-1	CASEPREGESYNEQFF
TRBV4-3	TRBJ2-7	CASSQERSYEQYF
TRBV29-1	TRBJ2-5	CSVLWLREETQYF
TRBV4-3	-	CASSQGIPSYEQYF
TRBV5-1	TRBJ1-2	CASSNGQDLDYYGYTF
TRBV6-5	-	CASSSWGGNIQYF
TRBV4-2	TRBJ1-2	CASSQVSSGTAVNYGYTF
TRBV20-1	TRBJ1-1	CSASMVRVTTEAFF
TRBV10-3	TRBJ2-6	CAISERLGGANVLTF
TRBV20-1	TRBJ1-2	CSATGHQSGYTF
TRBV28	TRBJ2-1	CASSPLTGFSYNEQFF
TRBV12-3/TRBV12-4	TRBJ2-1	CASSFREQFF
TRBV4-2	TRBJ2-5	CASRPDSKETQYF
TRBV20-1	TRBJ2-1	CSASTGNLYSEQFF
TRBV20-1	TRBJ1-5	CSARDLDDWQGGQWHPQHF
TRBV9	TRBJ2-3	CASGSGTGRDTQYF
TRBV5-1	TRBJ1-5	CASSVDPGGGQPQHF
TRBV12-3/TRBV12-4	TRBJ1-2	CASSQLGGDGYTF
TRBV12-3/TRBV12-4	TRBJ2-1	CASSLAGTVGRNEQFF
TRBV18	TRBJ1-1	CASSPQFGGSNTEAFF
TRBV20-1	TRBJ2-1	CSATRGAGNNEQFF
TRBV29-1	TRBJ1-2	CSVQLGARYGYTF
TRBV20-1	TRBJ1-1	CSARNSVKTEAFF
TRBV5-4	TRBJ2-3	CASSLGATSTDTQYF
TRBV10-2	TRBJ2-7	CASSPDSNSYEQYF
TRBV11-2	-	CASSESQRDGTYEQYF
TRBV7-9	TRBJ2-2	CASPLAPTGELFF
TRBV4-3	TRBJ1-6	CASSQGVGERSPLHF
TRBV9	TRBJ2-7	CASSVSESHYEQYF
TRBV25-1	TRBJ1-4	CASSGAGGEKLFF
TRBV3-1	TRBJ1-5	CASSQGTDGNQPQHF
TRBV15	TRBJ1-2	CATSGKDRPGYGYTF